The sequence of this T cell receptor (beta chain) was determined in a study of blood T cell repertoires in COVID-19. Study in general: T cells, B-cell-depleted T cells, or PBMCs provided the cDNA or gDNA that served as material.

This clone has a handful of counts. V was clipped by 6 bases and J by 5 bases, with 10 bases between them. Germline lookup yields CDR1 MDHEN and CDR2 SYDVKM. The CDR3 contains 12 residues. Participants were aged about 18 to 100 years from 24 US areas. The repertoire was sequenced with immunoSEQ multiplex PCR; TCRdb's copy has only in-frame clones and lacks some. The table lists 350,000 to 550,000 clones, 85% to 90% of them singletons. J is TRBJ1-2 and V is TRBV28; D ambiguous. The sequenced sample consisted of PBMCs or T cells enriched from blood (not recorded which). This TCR was sampled from a man aged 30-40 years who had recovered from COVID-19. The CDR3 reads CASSGVDYGYTF. CDR3 sequence (DNA): TGTGCCAGCAGCGGAGTGGATTATGGCTACACCTTC.